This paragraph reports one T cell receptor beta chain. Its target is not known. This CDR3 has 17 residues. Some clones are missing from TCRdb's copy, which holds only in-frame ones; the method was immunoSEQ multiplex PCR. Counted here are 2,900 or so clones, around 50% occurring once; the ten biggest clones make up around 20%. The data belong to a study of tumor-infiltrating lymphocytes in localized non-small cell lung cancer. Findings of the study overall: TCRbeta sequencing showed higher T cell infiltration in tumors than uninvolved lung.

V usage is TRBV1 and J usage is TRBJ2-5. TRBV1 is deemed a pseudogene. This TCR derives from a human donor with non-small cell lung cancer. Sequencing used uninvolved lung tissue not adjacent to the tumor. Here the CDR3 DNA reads TGCACCAGCAGCCAAGATTGGGGGTGTTCGTACCAAGAGACCCAGTACTTC. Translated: CTSSQDWGCSYQETQYF.